This is a list of T cell receptor beta chains from one sample in a study of CD8+CD57+ T cells in acquired aplastic anemia. TCRdb redid the calling of the reads with MiXCR, one entry per CDR3 protein. The repertoire consists of approximately 260,000 distinct CDR3 sequences, with roughly 80% occurring once and the leading ten covering roughly two fifths. Sample: sorted CD4+, CD8+, or CD8+CD57+ T cells (not recorded which) from PBMCs. The receptors here all came from a human donor with aplastic anemia. CDR3s include the opening cysteine and the closing phenylalanine or tryptophan. Each record gives: D gene, V gene, clone size, J gene, CDR3 protein, CDR3 DNA. A D gene is named only where the DNA matches it firmly. Clone size is not always given. Where it is, it says once, few, many or a class for expanded clones.

d_gene: NA
v_gene: TRBV15
abundance: NA
j_gene: TRBJ2-3
CDR3aa: CATSRERGPAMQYF
CDR3nt: TGTGCCACCAGCAGAGAGAGGGGTCCCGCTATGCAGTATTTT

d_gene: TRBD2
v_gene: TRBV7-9
abundance: NA
j_gene: TRBJ2-3
CDR3aa: CASRLAGADEQYF
CDR3nt: TGTGCCAGCAGGTTAGCGGGAGCAGACGAGCAGTATTTT

d_gene: TRBD1
v_gene: TRBV9
abundance: NA
j_gene: TRBJ2-5
CDR3aa: CASSGQGPWETQYF
CDR3nt: TGTGCCAGCAGCGGACAGGGGCCGTGGGAGACCCAGTACTTC

d_gene: NA
v_gene: TRBV12-3/TRBV12-4
abundance: NA
j_gene: TRBJ2-1
CDR3aa: CASSLALWGAYNEQFF
CDR3nt: TGTGCCAGCAGTTTAGCGCTCTGGGGAGCCTACAATGAGCAGTTCTTC

d_gene: TRBD2
v_gene: TRBV13
abundance: NA
j_gene: TRBJ2-3
CDR3aa: CASSFRWTSDTDTQYF
CDR3nt: TGTGCCAGCAGCTTTAGGTGGACTAGCGACACAGATACGCAGTATTTT

d_gene: NA
v_gene: TRBV9
abundance: NA
j_gene: TRBJ1-6
CDR3aa: CASSVEGGAVDTPLHF
CDR3nt: TGTGCCAGCAGCGTAGAGGGGGGCGCGGTAGATACGCCCCTCCACTTT

d_gene: TRBD1
v_gene: TRBV6-1
abundance: NA
j_gene: TRBJ2-1
CDR3aa: CASSEAGQGEQFF
CDR3nt: TGTGCCAGCAGTGAAGCAGGACAGGGTGAGCAGTTCTTC

d_gene: TRBD1
v_gene: TRBV10-1
abundance: few
j_gene: TRBJ2-7
CDR3aa: CASSERTGVSYEQYF
CDR3nt: TGCGCCAGCAGTGAGAGGACAGGGGTCTCCTACGAGCAGTACTTC

d_gene: NA
v_gene: TRBV12-3/TRBV12-4
abundance: NA
j_gene: TRBJ1-1
CDR3aa: CASSLQVMNTEAFF
CDR3nt: TGTGCCAGCAGCCTTCAAGTCATGAACACTGAAGCTTTCTTT

d_gene: NA
v_gene: TRBV5-4
abundance: NA
j_gene: TRBJ2-2
CDR3aa: CASSFTGAVTGELFF
CDR3nt: TGTGCCAGCAGCTTTACTGGCGCAGTCACCGGGGAGCTGTTTTTT

d_gene: NA
v_gene: TRBV19
abundance: NA
j_gene: TRBJ1-2
CDR3aa: CASSIRGDEPPGYTF
CDR3nt: TGTGCCAGTAGTATTCGAGGGGACGAGCCTCCTGGCTACACCTTC

d_gene: NA
v_gene: TRBV5-1
abundance: NA
j_gene: TRBJ1-2
CDR3aa: CASSLESNGPVYGYTF
CDR3nt: TGCGCCAGCAGCTTGGAGAGCAACGGGCCCGTATATGGCTACACCTTC

d_gene: NA
v_gene: TRBV11-2
abundance: NA
j_gene: TRBJ2-7
CDR3aa: CASIEELKSYEQYF
CDR3nt: TGTGCCAGCATCGAGGAACTGAAGAGTTACGAGCAGTACTTC

d_gene: TRBD1
v_gene: TRBV5-1
abundance: many
j_gene: TRBJ1-4
CDR3aa: CASSLYRGTNEKLFF
CDR3nt: TGCGCCAGCAGCCTGTACAGGGGGACTAATGAAAAACTGTTTTTT

d_gene: TRBD2
v_gene: TRBV24-1
abundance: NA
j_gene: TRBJ2-5
CDR3aa: CATSDASGQETQYF
CDR3nt: TGTGCCACCAGTGACGCTAGCGGCCAAGAGACCCAGTACTTC